Below, 22 T cell receptor beta chains from the same sample are listed, as sequenced in a study of T cells in Graves' hyperthyroidism and ophthalmopathy. TCR beta CDR3 regions were amplified from RNA transcripts. TCR CDR3 regions were first amplified by RT-PCR with HTBI primers. TCRdb analysed the multiplex PCR reads with MiXCR anew, one entry per CDR3 protein. The sample contains 300,000 to 450,000 distinct CDR3 sequences, less than 20% of which appear only once. Input material: blood. Source of these receptors: a man younger than 35 with Graves' ophthalmopathy.

This clonotype was seen at least ten times. V and J are TRBV11-2 and TRBJ2-7; the match to TRBD1 covers 7 bases. J gave up 5 bases and V 4 bases, and 8 bases lay outside the gene matches. Germline assignment: CDR1 SGHAT and CDR2 FQNNGV. The CDR3 spans 14 residues. The CDR3 coding sequence is TGTGCCAGCAGCTCGCTGAGAGGGGGCAACGAGCAGTACTTC. Its protein product is CASSSLRGGNEQYF.

The gene calls are TRBV12-3 or TRBV12-4 and TRBJ2-1; tentatively, D is TRBD2 (5 bases). The germline V and J ends were trimmed by 5 bases and 1 base, with 15 bases remaining between them. This CDR3 has 16 residues. CDR3 nucleotides: TGTGCCAGCAGTCCGCGGGCCGCCATGTCCTACAATGAGCAGTTCTTC. It is translated as CASSPRAAMSYNEQFF.

The CDR3 protein is CSARDPSSPYEQYF. DNA of the CDR3: TGCAGTGCTAGAGATCCGTCGTCCCCCTACGAGCAGTACTTC. V usage is TRBV20-1 and J usage is TRBJ2-7; D uncertain. Germline CDR1 DFQATT, CDR2 SNEGSKA (reference sequence). Trimming took 0 bases from V and 2 from J, leaving 11 bases between them. The CDR3 is made up of 14 amino acids.

This clonotype was seen ten or more times. This chain links TRBV27 with TRBJ2-7; D is tentatively TRBD1 or TRBD2 (5 bases each). Trimming took 0 bases from V and 0 from J, leaving 9 bases between them. The CDR3 length is 15 residues. The germline V gene encodes CDR1 MNHEY and CDR2 SMNVEV (reference sequence). This chain's CDR3 is CASSLSGVNSYEQYF. CDR3 nucleotide sequence: TGTGCCAGCAGTTTATCGGGGGTAAACTCCTACGAGCAGTACTTC.

The chain links TRBV28 to TRBJ2-2; D possibly corresponds to TRBD2 (5 bases). The V end lost 3 bases, the J end lost 4 bases, and 9 bases lay between the germline ends. CDR1 MDHEN and CDR2 SYDVKM come from the germline V gene. The CDR3 consists of 14 residues. CDR3 protein: CASSFVRGTGELFF. DNA of the CDR3: TGTGCCAGCAGTTTCGTACGGGGCACCGGGGAGCTGTTTTTT. The entire variable domain, with the rest obtained from reference TRBV28 and TRBJ2-2, is as follows: DVKVTQSSRYLVKRTGEKVFLECVQDMDHENMFWYRQDPGLGLRLIYFSYDVKMKEKGDIPEGYSVSREKKERFSLILESASTNQTSMYLCASSFVRGTGELFFGEGSRLTVL.

The chain is built from TRBV12-3 or TRBV12-4 and TRBJ2-3; 9 bases are shared with TRBD2. This CDR3 spans 14 amino acids. J lost 7 bases, V lost 4 bases, and 6 bases had no gene match. In DNA, the CDR3 is TGTGCCAGCAGTTGTAGCGGGAGCTCGAATACGCAGTATTTT. Its translation is CASSCSGSSNTQYF.

This clonotype was picked up many times. This chain joins TRBV5-5 and TRBJ2-7; 7 bases are shared with TRBD1. This CDR3 has 14 residues. The trim removed 2 bases at V and 5 bases at J, leaving 7 bases unmatched. Germline V gene lookup returns CDR1 SGHKS and CDR2 YYEKEE (reference sequence). CDR3 bases: TGTGCCAGCAGCTTCCCAGGGGGTTGGGACGAGCAGTACTTC. This encodes CASSFPGGWDEQYF.

This clonotype was seen repeatedly, ten times or more. This chain uses TRBV11-2 with TRBJ2-7; maybe TRBD1 (5 bases). Per germline, CDR1 SGHAT and CDR2 FQNNGV. V was trimmed by 5 bases and J by 3 bases, leaving 8 bases between them. The CDR3 spans 12 residues. CDR3 bases: TGTGCCAGCAGCCCCCAGGGCTACGAGCAGTACTTC. It codes for CASSPQGYEQYF.

This clonotype was observed many times. V usage is TRBV5-1 and J usage is TRBJ2-3; D might be TRBD2 (7 bases). V lost 1 base to trimming and J lost 6 bases, with 18 bases between them. The CDR3 has 16 amino acids. The germline gives CDR1 SGHRS, CDR2 YFSETQ. CDR3 sequence: CASSLSRMGGPDTQYF. The CDR3 coding sequence is TGCGCCAGCAGCTTGAGTCGGATGGGGGGGCCCGATACGCAGTATTTT.

In its sample, this clonotype was seen many times. The chain joins TRBV2 to TRBJ2-3; D is unclear. There are 16 residues in the CDR3. Germline CDR1 is SNHLY and CDR2 is FYNNEI. The V end lost 3 bases, the J end lost 3 bases, and 16 bases lay between the germline ends. CDR3 coding DNA: TGTGCCAGCAGTGATCGGGCTAGTGGGCGGACAGATACGCAGTATTTT. This codes for CASSDRASGRTDTQYF.

This clonotype was recorded at least ten times. This chain connects TRBV20-1 to TRBJ2-7; possible D gene TRBD2, 5 bases. The germline gives CDR1 DFQATT, CDR2 SNEGSKA (reference sequence). V lost 0 bases to trimming and J lost 6 bases, with 21 bases between them. The CDR3 totals 16 residues. DNA for the CDR3: TGCAGTGCTAGAGATTTTTCAGGACTTTCTTTCGGCGAGCAGTACTTC. It translates to CSARDFSGLSFGEQYF.

V usage is TRBV7-3 and J usage is TRBJ2-1; 15 bases line up with TRBD2. After removal of 6 bases from V and 9 bases from J, the junction contained 12 bases not matched to a gene. Germline V gene data show CDR1 as SGHTA and CDR2 as FQGTGA. The CDR3 runs to 17 residues. This CDR3 is CASSLTGLAGGRGEQFF. CDR3 nucleotides: TGTGCCAGCAGTCTCACAGGACTAGCGGGGGGGCGGGGTGAGCAGTTCTTC. The full variable domain, rest sourced from reference TRBV7-3 and TRBJ2-1, is GAGVSQTPSNKVTEKGKYVELRCDPISGHTALYWYRQSLGQGPEFLIYFQGTGAADDSGLPNDRFFAVRPEGSVSTLKIQRTERGDSAVYLCASSLTGLAGGRGEQFFGPGTRLTVL.

Many counts were recorded for this clonotype. The chain recombines TRBV27 with TRBJ1-2; D is ambiguous. The V gene lost 5 bases and the J gene lost 2 bases, with 15 bases spanning the gap. The germline V gene has CDR1 MNHEY and CDR2 SMNVEV (reference sequence). CDR3 length: 15 amino acids. The CDR3 DNA reads TGTGCCAGCAGTCCGAGGGTTGTGGAAAACTATGGCTACACCTTC. It yields the protein CASSPRVVENYGYTF.

The table lists this clonotype with a few counts. V gene TRBV29-1 combines with J gene TRBJ1-2; 9 bases map to TRBD1. This CDR3 comprises 11 residues. V was clipped by 6 bases and J by 7 bases; unmatched bases: 3. The germline CDR1 and CDR2 sequences are SQVTM and ANQGSEA. CDR3 amino acids: CSVQGAGGYTF. Written as DNA, the CDR3 is TGCAGCGTACAGGGGGCCGGTGGCTACACCTTC. Supplemented by reference TRBV29-1 and TRBJ1-2, the full variable domain reads SAVISQKPSRDICQRGTSLTIQCQVDSQVTMMFWYRQQPGQSLTLIATANQGSEATYESGFVIDKFPISRPNLTFSTLTVSNMSPEDSSIYLCSVQGAGGYTFGSGTRLTVV.

This clonotype appeared many times. The chain links TRBV3-1 to TRBJ2-2, with D possibly being TRBD2 (5 bases). In germline, CDR1 is LGHDT, CDR2 YNNKEL (reference sequence). The CDR3 covers 14 residues. V was pared by 4 bases and J by 8 bases, with 14 bases between. CDR3 in amino acids: CASSLQSGPGELFF. CDR3 bases: TGTGCCAGCAGCCTACAGAGCGGACCGGGGGAGCTGTTTTTT.

This clonotype came up many times. This chain joins TRBV11-2 and TRBJ2-7; 7 nucleotides match TRBD1. The V segment lost 8 bases and the J segment 5 bases; nucleotides outside the gene matches: 18. Germline V gene data show CDR1 as SGHAT and CDR2 as FQNNGV. The CDR3 runs to 16 residues. This CDR3 reads CASEPSLGTVFHEQYF. In nucleotides, the CDR3 is TGTGCCAGCGAGCCGTCTCTCGGGACAGTCTTCCACGAGCAGTACTTC.

Many counts were recorded for this clonotype. The gene calls are TRBV7-6 and TRBJ2-5, with 7 bases fitting TRBD2. The length of the CDR3 is 14 residues. The V gene's germline CDR1 is SGHVS and CDR2 FNYEAQ. V lost 5 bases and J lost 5; bases outside the gene matches: 8. For the CDR3, the DNA is TGTGCCAGCAGCCCTTGGGGGAGGGAGGAGACCCAGTACTTC. It is translated as CASSPWGREETQYF.

The chain is built from TRBV12-3 or TRBV12-4 and TRBJ2-1; possible D gene TRBD1, 6 bases. Trimming took 8 bases from V and 3 from J, leaving 14 bases between them. This CDR3 has 14 residues. The CDR3 loop reads CASGLTGDYNEQFF. CDR3 bases: TGTGCCAGCGGCCTGACAGGAGACTACAATGAGCAGTTCTTC.

This clonotype was detected many times. The chain uses TRBV5-6 and TRBJ1-2; 7 bases fit TRBD1. Unmatched junction bases numbered 10, after V lost 4 bases and J lost 4 bases. Germline lookup yields CDR1 SGHDT and CDR2 YYEEEE. The CDR3 has 15 residues. The CDR3 protein is CASSRRQGEGYGYTF. CDR3 bases: TGTGCCAGCAGCCGGAGGCAGGGGGAAGGCTATGGCTACACCTTC.

This clonotype appeared a few times. The chain employs TRBV11-2 and TRBJ2-1, with a possible D match to TRBD1 (6 bases). The CDR3 totals 17 residues. Per the germline V gene, CDR1 is SGHAT and CDR2 is FQNNGV. V lost 3 bases to trimming and J lost 0 bases, with 15 bases between them. The CDR3 bases are TGTGCCAGCAGCTTTTTGAAGGGGGTAAGCTCCTACAATGAGCAGTTCTTC. Translating it yields CASSFLKGVSSYNEQFF.

This chain connects TRBV19 to TRBJ1-1; the match to TRBD1 covers 8 bases. The germline gives CDR1 LNHDA, CDR2 SQIVND (reference sequence). This CDR3 region has 14 residues. The V and J ends lost 7 bases and 6 bases, in that order; junction bases with no gene match: 10. The CDR3 sequence is CASTPDRDFAEAFF. CDR3 DNA sequence: TGTGCCAGTACCCCGGACAGGGATTTCGCTGAAGCTTTCTTT. Full variable domain (rest looked up from reference TRBV19 and TRBJ1-1): DGGITQSPKYLFRKEGQNVTLSCEQNLNHDAMYWYRQDPGQGLRLIYYSQIVNDFQKGDIAEGYSVSREKKESFPLTVTSAQKNPTAFYLCASTPDRDFAEAFFGQGTRLTVV.

This clonotype was seen only a few times. The chain employs TRBV6-5 and TRBJ1-6; no reliable D call. Looked up from germline, CDR1 is MNHEY and CDR2 is SVGAGI. Deletions cut 0 bases from V and 7 bases from J, with 7 bases between. This CDR3 has 14 amino acids. The CDR3 nucleotides are TGTGCCAGCAGTTACTCAGGGAGGAATTCACCCCTCCACTTT. Its translation is CASSYSGRNSPLHF.